The clone carrying this TCR beta chain occurred a few times. TCR alpha and TCR beta cDNA libraries carrying sample barcodes and UMIs came from 5'RACE with constant-segment primers. A single record per CDR3 protein comes from TCRdb applying MiXCR to the 5' RACE reads. The data hold roughly 400,000 distinct CDR3 sequences, with roughly 15% observed a single time. This entry belongs to a study of T-cell memory formation after mild COVID-19. Study background: Largely, the TCR clusters proved donor specific.

CDR3 length equals 13 residues. The germline gives CDR1 SGHNT, CDR2 YENEEA. V shed 5 bases and J shed 5 bases, with 12 bases lying between them. This receptor was taken from a man between 18 and 29 years old who had mild COVID-19 (a few samples of this study predate the infection). Cell type and time point are not known. The sample comprised PBMCs or a T cell subset sorted from them (not recorded which). This sequence joins TRBV11-3 and TRBJ2-5; D perhaps matches TRBD2 (5 bases). The CDR3, as DNA: TGTGCCAGCAGCGGCGGAGGTCGGGAGACCCAGTACTTC. It translates to CASSGGGRETQYF.